Presented here are 24 T cell receptor beta chains from one specimen sequenced in a study of T-cell reconstitution after alpha-beta-depleted transplantation in children. Unique molecular identifiers were built into the TCRbeta library. Using its own MiXCR run on the PCR reads, TCRdb lists one record per CDR3 protein. This table has 780,000 or so distinct CDR3 sequences, approximately 15% appearing once. Material: PBMCs, mostly from graft donor cells, obtained 360 days after TCRalphabeta/CD19-depleted stem cell transplant. These receptors were obtained from a male patient younger than 18 who had a stem cell transplant for acute lymphoblastic leukemia, so the T cells may come from the graft donor.

The rearrangement joins TRBV4-1 to TRBJ2-3, with 14 nucleotides matching TRBD2. This CDR3 comprises 18 residues. Trimming at V came to 0 bases and at J to 2 bases, leaving 4 bases not matched to a gene. Germline-derived CDR1 and CDR2 are MGHRA and YSYEKL. The CDR3 DNA follows: TGCGCCAGCAGCCAAGACCGGGGACTAGCGGGAGACACAGATACGCAGTATTTT. It specifies CASSQDRGLAGDTDTQYF.

Only a few counts were recorded for this clonotype. This rearrangement joins TRBV12-3 or TRBV12-4 to TRBJ2-1, with a possible D match to TRBD1 (5 bases). Trimming stripped 10 bases from V and 5 bases from J, with 15 bases between. The CDR3 is 13 residues long. The CDR3 sequence: CAILRGADNEQFF. CDR3 DNA sequence: TGTGCCATCCTAAGGGGCGCAGACAATGAGCAGTTCTTC.

This clonotype occurred a few times. The chain has TRBV4-1 and TRBJ2-5; D is unresolved. The CDR3 length is 17 residues. Between the trimmed V and J ends, which lost 0 bases and 1 base, there was a span of 15 bases. The germline V gene encodes CDR1 MGHRA and CDR2 YSYEKL. The chain's CDR3 is CASSQEGAAGFQETQYF. The CDR3 nucleotides are TGCGCCAGCAGCCAAGAAGGTGCCGCAGGTTTCCAAGAGACCCAGTACTTC.

The chain couples TRBV12-3 or TRBV12-4 to TRBJ2-7; 7 bases match TRBD1. The CDR3 is 17 amino acids. The ends lost 3 bases at V and 3 bases at J; junction bases unmatched: 14. The CDR3 DNA reads as TGTGCCAGCAGTTTCTTTCAGGGCCTCTCAGGGGGCTACGAGCAGTACTTC. Translation gives CASSFFQGLSGGYEQYF.

This clonotype was found a few times. The rearrangement links TRBV15 to TRBJ1-1, with a weak D call TRBD1 (6 bases). Trimming cost V 1 base and J 2 bases, with 11 bases left between them. The CDR3 contains 15 residues. Germline CDR1 LNHNV, CDR2 YYDKDF (reference sequence). Written as DNA, the CDR3 is TGTGCCACCAGCAGAGGCAGGGGAATAAACACTGAAGCTTTCTTT. Translation: CATSRGRGINTEAFF.

This clonotype showed up just a few times. J is TRBJ1-3 and V is TRBV6-6; D call uncertain. Germline V gene data show CDR1 as MNHNY and CDR2 as SVGAGI (reference sequence). The CDR3 is made up of 12 amino acids. V was pared by 7 bases and J by 0 bases, with 4 bases between. The chain's CDR3 is CASTYSGNTIYF. The CDR3 coding sequence is TGTGCCAGCACCTACTCTGGAAACACCATATATTTT.

V is TRBV5-1 and J is TRBJ2-1; no clear D. The CDR3 loop spans 13 amino acids. Trimming took off 0 bases at V and 10 bases at J, with 11 bases between the two ends. Germline V gene lookup returns CDR1 SGHRS and CDR2 YFSETQ. For the CDR3, the DNA is TGCGCCAGCAGCTTGGACGGCCCAGGCGAGCAGTTCTTC. It codes for CASSLDGPGEQFF. Full variable domain (outside the CDR3, taken from reference TRBV5-1 and TRBJ2-1): KAGVTQTPRYLIKTRGQQVTLSCSPISGHRSVSWYQQTPGQGLQFLFEYFSETQRNKGNFPGRFSGRQFSNSRSEMNVSTLELGDSALYLCASSLDGPGEQFFGPGTRLTVL.

The chain combines TRBV7-9 with TRBJ2-7, with 10 bases lining up with TRBD1. Germline-derived CDR1 and CDR2 are SEHNR and FQNEAQ (reference sequence). Unmatched junction bases numbered 11, after V lost 4 bases and J lost 5 bases. The length of the CDR3 is 16 residues. Written as DNA, the CDR3 is TGTGCCAGCAGCTCAGGGACAGGGGTAGGACACGACGAGCAGTACTTC. Translating gives CASSSGTGVGHDEQYF.

This clonotype appeared a few times. This chain joins TRBV25-1 and TRBJ1-2; perhaps TRBD1 as D (6 bases). V lost 2 bases and J 8 bases, leaving 12 bases between the germline ends. The CDR3 spans 13 residues. Germline CDR1 and CDR2: MGHDK and SYGVNS. This CDR3 reads CASSEPGRGGYTF. As DNA, the CDR3 is TGTGCCAGCAGTGAACCAGGCAGGGGAGGCTACACCTTC.

Note on this clonotype: This may come from a read error, since a much larger clone is one base off. The chain couples TRBV4-2 to TRBJ2-3, with D perhaps given as TRBD1 or TRBD2 (6 bases each). Germline V gene lookup returns CDR1 LGHNA and CDR2 YNFKEQ. This CDR3 has 16 residues. In DNA, the CDR3 is TGTGCCAACAGCCAAGATCTTGGGGGCGGGGCAGATACGCAGTATTTT. This translates into CANSQDLGGGADTQYF.

J is TRBJ2-7 and V is TRBV10-3; 13 bases are shared with TRBD2. This CDR3 comprises 15 residues. The germline CDR1 and CDR2 sequences are ENHRY and SYGVKD. The V segment lost 6 bases and the J segment 3 bases; nucleotides outside the gene matches: 5. The chain's CDR3 is CAIRFGTSGNYEQYF. The CDR3 bases are TGTGCCATCAGGTTCGGGACTAGCGGGAACTACGAGCAGTACTTC.

This clonotype was detected a few times. The chain combines TRBV7-3 with TRBJ2-5, with D unclear. Per germline, CDR1 SGHTA and CDR2 FQGTGA. This CDR3 is built from 11 residues. Trimming shortened V by 6 bases and J by 4 bases, and 6 bases separated the two germline ends. CDR3 protein: CASRPTETQYF. The CDR3 coding sequence is TGTGCCAGCAGACCGACAGAGACCCAGTACTTC.

The chain joins TRBV7-2 to TRBJ2-3; the D gene is possibly TRBD2 (5 bases). Germline V gives CDR1 SGHTA, CDR2 FQGNSA. The V and J ends lost 1 base and 6 bases respectively, with 17 bases between them. CDR3 length: 16 residues. The CDR3 loop reads CASSLGGTGRGDTQYF. The CDR3 bases are TGTGCCAGCAGCTTAGGGGGAACTGGCCGAGGGGATACGCAGTATTTT.

There are a few counts of this clonotype. The chain is built from TRBV20-1 and TRBJ2-3; a weak D match, TRBD2 (6 bases). V lost 0 bases and J 5 bases, leaving 15 bases between the germline ends. This CDR3 comprises 15 residues. Looked up from germline, CDR1 is DFQATT and CDR2 is SNEGSKA (reference sequence). CDR3 nucleotides: TGCAGTGCTAGAGATCCCGGGGGAGCGGTAGATACGCAGTATTTT. Translation: CSARDPGGAVDTQYF.

This clonotype was seen a handful of times. This rearrangement joins TRBV19 to TRBJ1-1, with 10 bases that match TRBD1. Germline CDR1 and CDR2: LNHDA and SQIVND (reference sequence). The J segment lost 3 bases and the V segment lost 1 base, leaving 2 bases of the junction unmatched. The CDR3 extends over 15 amino acids. The CDR3 DNA sequence: TGTGCCAGTAGTATAGTAGGGACAGGGGACACTGAAGCTTTCTTT. Amino acids: CASSIVGTGDTEAFF.

This clonotype has only a few counts. The V gene is TRBV29-1, the J gene TRBJ2-7; a possible D gene is TRBD2 (6 bases). Germline V gene lookup returns CDR1 SQVTM and CDR2 ANQGSEA. V was shortened by 1 base and J by 2 bases, with 15 bases between the two germline ends. CDR3 length equals 15 residues. CDR3 DNA: TGCAGCGTTGAAGGCAGGCGGGGCCCCACCTACGAGCAGTACTTC. Translating gives CSVEGRRGPTYEQYF.

The genes are TRBV6-2 or TRBV6-3 and TRBJ2-5; D is ambiguous. Germline-derived CDR1 and CDR2 are MNHEY and SVGEGT. The CDR3 has 13 residues. V was clipped by 0 bases and J by 5 bases, with 7 bases between them. The CDR3 reads CASSYSWMETQYF. The CDR3 DNA follows: TGTGCCAGCAGTTACTCGTGGATGGAGACCCAGTACTTC.

This clonotype has only a few counts. The V call is TRBV29-1, the J call TRBJ2-7; 10 bases agree with TRBD1. The germline CDR1 and CDR2 sequences are SQVTM and ANQGSEA. V was pared by 5 bases and J by 2 bases, with 3 bases of the junction left unmatched. CDR3 length equals 13 residues. The CDR3 region has the DNA TGCAGCGTTTGGGACAGGGGCGCCTACGAGCAGTACTTC. Protein sequence: CSVWDRGAYEQYF.

This clonotype was counted ten times or more. This rearrangement joins TRBV5-1 to TRBJ2-1, with D uncertain. Germline values: CDR1 SGHRS, CDR2 YFSETQ. Trimming cost V 0 bases and J 3 bases, with 10 bases left between them. This CDR3 comprises 15 residues. The CDR3 sequence is CASSLVPFGYNEQFF. The CDR3 coding sequence is TGCGCCAGCAGCTTGGTGCCTTTCGGCTACAATGAGCAGTTCTTC.

The rearrangement joins TRBV5-1 to TRBJ1-4; no definite D call. The CDR3 spans 14 residues. CDR1 is SGHRS and CDR2 is YFSETQ in the germline V gene. V lost 5 bases and J 0 bases, leaving 8 bases between the germline ends. The CDR3 DNA reads TGCGCCAGCAGAGAGCAGGCAACTAATGAAAAACTGTTTTTT. It encodes CASREQATNEKLFF.

The chain carries TRBV7-2 and TRBJ2-1, with 10 bases identical to TRBD2. Unmatched junction bases numbered 17, after V lost 0 bases and J lost 9 bases. The germline CDR1 and CDR2 sequences are SGHTA and FQGNSA. This CDR3 spans 19 amino acids. The CDR3 loop reads CASSLAVLAGALRGSEQFF. The DNA for the CDR3 is TGTGCCAGCAGCTTAGCGGTCCTAGCGGGAGCCCTGAGGGGCAGTGAGCAGTTCTTC. Based on the CDR3 plus reference TRBV7-2 and TRBJ2-1, the full variable domain is GAGVSQSPSNKVTEKGKDVELRCDPISGHTALYWYRQSLGQGLEFLIYFQGNSAPDKSGLPSDRFSAERTGGSVSTLTIQRTQQEDSAVYLCASSLAVLAGALRGSEQFFGPGTRLTVL.

The chain combines TRBV11-2 with TRBJ2-2; 8 bases are a match to TRBD2. Germline trimming cut 5 bases from V and 4 bases from J; bases unmatched to any gene: 6. The germline V gene has CDR1 SGHAT and CDR2 FQNNGV. The CDR3 is 15 residues long. This CDR3 is CASSVDGRATGELFF. CDR3 DNA sequence: TGTGCCAGCAGCGTTGACGGGAGGGCCACCGGGGAGCTGTTTTTT.

The rearrangement joins TRBV28 to TRBJ1-2; 7 nucleotides line up with TRBD1. With V trimmed by 2 bases and J by 6 bases, 9 bases remained unmatched. The germline V gene has CDR1 MDHEN and CDR2 SYDVKM. The CDR3 extends over 15 amino acids. This chain's CDR3 is CASSLPRTGEDGYTF. The CDR3 DNA sequence: TGTGCCAGCAGTTTACCTCGGACAGGAGAGGATGGCTACACCTTC.

This rearrangement joins TRBV4-1 to TRBJ2-1; D unresolved. Trimming removed 0 bases from V and 0 bases from J, with 9 bases in between. The V gene's germline CDR1 is MGHRA and CDR2 YSYEKL. The CDR3 is 16 residues long. This CDR3 is CASSQERGSSYNEQFF. The CDR3 bases are TGCGCCAGCAGCCAAGAGAGAGGAAGCTCCTACAATGAGCAGTTCTTC.